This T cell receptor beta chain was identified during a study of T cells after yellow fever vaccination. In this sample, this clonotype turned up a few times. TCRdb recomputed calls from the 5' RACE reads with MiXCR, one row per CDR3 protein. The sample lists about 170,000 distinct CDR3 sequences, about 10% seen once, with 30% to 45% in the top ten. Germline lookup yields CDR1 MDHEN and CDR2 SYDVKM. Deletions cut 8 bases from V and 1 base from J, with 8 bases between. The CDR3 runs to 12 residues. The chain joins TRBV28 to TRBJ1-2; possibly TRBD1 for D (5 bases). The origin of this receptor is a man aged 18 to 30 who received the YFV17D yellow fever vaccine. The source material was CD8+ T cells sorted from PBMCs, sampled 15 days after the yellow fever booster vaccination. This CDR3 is CASGGINYGYTF. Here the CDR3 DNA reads TGTGCCAGCGGGGGGATTAACTATGGCTACACCTTC.